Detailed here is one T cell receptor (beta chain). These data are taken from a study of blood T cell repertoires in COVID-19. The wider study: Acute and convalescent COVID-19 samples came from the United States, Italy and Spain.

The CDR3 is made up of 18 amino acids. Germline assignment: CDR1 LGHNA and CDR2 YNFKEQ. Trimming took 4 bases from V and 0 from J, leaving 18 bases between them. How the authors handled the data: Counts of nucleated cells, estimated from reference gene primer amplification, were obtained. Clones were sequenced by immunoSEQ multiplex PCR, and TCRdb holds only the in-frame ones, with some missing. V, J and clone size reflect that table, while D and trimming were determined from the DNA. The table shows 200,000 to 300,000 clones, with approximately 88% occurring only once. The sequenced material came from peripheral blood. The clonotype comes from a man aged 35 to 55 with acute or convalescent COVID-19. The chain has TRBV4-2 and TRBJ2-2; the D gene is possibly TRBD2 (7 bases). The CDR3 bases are TGTGCCAGCAGCCGCCAACGGGGGGCGGGGTCGAACACCGGGGAGCTGTTTTTT. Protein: CASSRQRGAGSNTGELFF.